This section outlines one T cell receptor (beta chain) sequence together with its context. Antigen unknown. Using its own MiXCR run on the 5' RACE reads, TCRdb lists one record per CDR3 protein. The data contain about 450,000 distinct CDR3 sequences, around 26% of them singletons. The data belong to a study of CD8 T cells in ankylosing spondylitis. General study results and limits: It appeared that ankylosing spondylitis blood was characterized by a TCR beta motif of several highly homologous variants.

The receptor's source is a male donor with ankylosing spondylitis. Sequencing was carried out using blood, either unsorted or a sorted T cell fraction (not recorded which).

The DNA for the CDR3 is TGTGCCACCAGTGATTACAAAATCGGGACTAGCGGGGATAACAATGAGCAGTTCTTC. Translated: CATSDYKIGTSGDNNEQFF. The chain combines TRBV24-1 with TRBJ2-1; 13 bases line up with TRBD2. The CDR3 contains 19 residues. The germline gives CDR1 KGHDR, CDR2 SFDVKD. J lost 5 bases, V lost 2 bases, and 11 bases had no gene match.